This TCR beta chain was profiled in a study of blood T cell repertoires in COVID-19. Whole-study context: The samples span acute and convalescent COVID-19 from the United States, Italy and Spain. T cells, B-cell-depleted T cells, or PBMCs supplied cDNA or gDNA.

Here immunoSEQ multiplex PCR was the method, and the copy in TCRdb shows in-frame clones only, minus some. The repertoire holds roughly 250,000 clones, with 70% to 90% as singletons. The TCR sequence derives from a woman aged 40 to 49 with acute COVID-19. The sample was PBMCs or T cells enriched from blood (not recorded which).

CDR3 sequence: CASSSQGRGGTEAFF. The CDR3 DNA is TGTGCCAGCAGCTCCCAGGGGAGGGGAGGCACTGAAGCTTTCTTT. The V gene is TRBV7-8, the J gene TRBJ1-1, with D perhaps matching TRBD1 (6 bases). V was shortened by 4 bases and J by 4 bases, with 16 bases between the two germline ends. The CDR3 length is 15 residues. The V gene's germline CDR1 is SGHVS and CDR2 FQNEAQ.